The entry below gives a single T cell receptor (beta chain) sequence along with its context. The antigen is unknown. The data belong to a study of shared clonotypes between healthy human individuals. Study information: Donor composition was two women and three men, aged 18 to 49.

PBMC DNA, left unsorted, was sequenced on ten immunoSEQ deep assay plates. Data came from immunoSEQ multiplex PCR; TCRdb stores just in-frame clones and leaves some out. Here the sample spans about 560,000 clones, around 81% being singletons. General study points: The authors sampled blood alone, and tissue repertoires likely differ.

This clonotype originated in a woman aged 40 to 49 in good health. Some clones in this sample may be carry-over from other donors' samples. The sample consisted of PBMCs.

The CDR3 bases are TGTGCCAGCCTTATTGACGGAGACCTTAACTATGGCTACACCTTC. Encoded protein: CASLIDGDLNYGYTF. This rearrangement joins TRBV6-1 to TRBJ1-2; D is undetermined. V lost 8 bases and J 1 base, leaving 17 bases between the germline ends. The length of the CDR3 is 15 residues. Germline CDR1 and CDR2: MNHNS and SASEGT.